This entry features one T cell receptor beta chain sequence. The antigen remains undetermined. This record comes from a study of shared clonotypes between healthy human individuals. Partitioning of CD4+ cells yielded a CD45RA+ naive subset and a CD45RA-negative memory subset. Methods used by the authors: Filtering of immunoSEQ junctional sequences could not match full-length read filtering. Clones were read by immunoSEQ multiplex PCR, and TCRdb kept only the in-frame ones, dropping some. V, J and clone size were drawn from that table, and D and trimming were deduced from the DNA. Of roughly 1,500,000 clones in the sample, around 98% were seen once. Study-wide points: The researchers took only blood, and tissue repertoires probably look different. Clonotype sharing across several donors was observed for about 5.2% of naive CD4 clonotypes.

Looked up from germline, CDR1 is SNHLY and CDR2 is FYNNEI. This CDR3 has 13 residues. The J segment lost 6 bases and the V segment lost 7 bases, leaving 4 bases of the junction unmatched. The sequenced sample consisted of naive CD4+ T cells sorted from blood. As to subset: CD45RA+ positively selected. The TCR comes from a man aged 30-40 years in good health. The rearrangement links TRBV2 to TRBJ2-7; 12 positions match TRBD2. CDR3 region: CASTVGLAGEQYF. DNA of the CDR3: TGTGCCAGCACCGTGGGACTAGCGGGCGAGCAGTACTTC.